These 28 T cell receptor beta chains came from one sample sequenced in a study of Graves' ophthalmopathy and Graves' hyperthyroidism. RNA transcripts were the template, and TCR beta CDR3 regions were amplified from them. Investigators did first-round RT-PCR with HTBI primers, then second-round multiplex PCR. TCRdb reprocessed the multiplex PCR reads via MiXCR and lists one record per CDR3 protein. The sample has approximately 700,000 distinct CDR3 sequences, 40% seen once. The sample taken for sequencing was peripheral blood. These receptors were collected from an adult man with Graves' ophthalmopathy.

V and J are TRBV11-1 and TRBJ2-7; tentatively, D is TRBD1 (6 bases). The CDR3 is 15 amino acids. Germline loops: CDR1 SGHAT, CDR2 FQDESV (reference sequence). The V gene lost 5 bases and the J gene lost 2 bases, with 16 bases spanning the gap. CDR3 sequence (DNA): TGTGCCAGCAGCCAGCCGGGACAACGCCCCTACGAGCAGTACTTC. This codes for CASSQPGQRPYEQYF.

The chain couples TRBV7-2 to TRBJ1-4, with 11 bases fitting TRBD1. CDR3 size: 17 residues. J was trimmed by 3 bases and V by 5 bases; bases with no gene match: 8. Germline V gene data show CDR1 as SGHTA and CDR2 as FQGNSA. CDR3 nucleotides: TGTGCCAGCAGCCGTCGGGACAGGGGGGGAGCTAATGAAAAACTGTTTTTT. Protein: CASSRRDRGGANEKLFF.

This clonotype has a single count. The chain links TRBV12-3 or TRBV12-4 to TRBJ2-6, with D perhaps matching TRBD1 (6 bases). This CDR3 region has 17 residues. The CDR3 DNA sequence: TGTGCTAGTGACCATAGGGGGATCAACTCTGGGGCCAACGTCCTGACTTTC. This translates into CASDHRGINSGANVLTF.

This clonotype was seen ten or more times. CDR3 protein: CATRDSGNTIYF. Written as DNA, the CDR3 is TGTGCCACAAGGGACTCTGGAAACACCATATATTTT. This rearrangement joins TRBV24-1 to TRBJ1-3, with D unclear. There are 12 residues in the CDR3. The V end lost 10 bases, the J end lost 0 bases, and 6 bases lay between the germline ends. Germline-derived CDR1 and CDR2 are KGHDR and SFDVKD.

The J gene is TRBJ2-2, the V gene TRBV20-1, with TRBD2 as a possible D gene (5 bases). Germline V gene lookup returns CDR1 DFQATT and CDR2 SNEGSKA (reference sequence). Trimming stripped 2 bases from V and 7 bases from J, with 14 bases between. The CDR3 spans 14 residues. For the CDR3, the DNA is TGCAGTGCTAGAAAAGGGAGATGGCACGGGGAGCTGTTTTTT. Protein sequence: CSARKGRWHGELFF.

J is TRBJ1-6 and V is TRBV10-3, with a weak D call TRBD1 (5 bases). Per the germline V gene, CDR1 is ENHRY and CDR2 is SYGVKD. V was shortened by 6 bases and J by 9 bases, with 15 bases between the two germline ends. This CDR3 has 14 residues. CDR3 residues: CAIRPGDSRSPLHF. CDR3 in DNA: TGTGCCATCAGACCGGGAGACAGTCGTTCACCCCTCCACTTT.

This chain connects TRBV6-4 to TRBJ2-3; D uncertain. Per the germline V gene, CDR1 is MRHNA and CDR2 is SNTAGT. The CDR3 sequence is 13 residues long. The ends were cut back, 3 bases at V and 2 bases at J, with 6 bases in the middle. This CDR3 is CASSEKPTDTQYF. CDR3 DNA: TGTGCCAGCAGTGAAAAGCCCACAGATACGCAGTATTTT.

This clonotype has at least ten counts. The chain has TRBV10-3 and TRBJ1-4; TRBD1 is a possible D gene (5 bases). V shed 3 bases and J shed 8 bases, with 16 bases lying between them. The CDR3 sequence is 15 residues long. The germline V gene encodes CDR1 ENHRY and CDR2 SYGVKD. The CDR3 sequence: CAISDRGGSEEKLFF. CDR3 sequence (DNA): TGTGCCATCAGTGACCGGGGGGGATCGGAGGAAAAACTGTTTTTT.

This clonotype came up a few times. This sequence joins TRBV20-1 and TRBJ2-7; TRBD1 aligns across 10 bases. V trimming: 2 bases; J trimming: 7 bases; junction bases outside the gene matches: 8. This CDR3 has 14 amino acids. CDR1 and CDR2 (germline): DFQATT, SNEGSKA (reference sequence). The CDR3 reads CSARSRDRGLEQYF. The CDR3 DNA is TGCAGTGCTAGATCCCGGGACAGGGGCCTAGAGCAGTACTTC.

The chain is built from TRBV5-1 and TRBJ1-5, with 8 bases aligning to TRBD1. From germline, CDR1 is SGHRS and CDR2 YFSETQ. The junction had 4 bases not matched to a gene; V was cut back by 5 bases and J by 3 bases. This CDR3 is 14 amino acids long. CDR3 sequence reads: CASRPDRDNQPQHF. For the CDR3, the DNA is TGCGCCAGCAGACCGGACAGGGACAATCAGCCCCAGCATTTT.

This clonotype came up a few times. The chain uses TRBV2 and TRBJ2-5; D not certain. This CDR3 has 13 residues. V lost 2 bases to trimming and J lost 5 bases, with 9 bases between them. Germline lookup yields CDR1 SNHLY and CDR2 FYNNEI. The CDR3 DNA follows: TGTGCCAGCAGTGAAACCAGAATGGAGACCCAGTACTTC. Translating gives CASSETRMETQYF.

V and J are TRBV15 and TRBJ1-1; D is perhaps TRBD1 (6 bases). CDR3 length: 14 residues. Deletions cut 0 bases from V and 7 bases from J, with 12 bases between. CDR1 is LNHNV and CDR2 is YYDKDF in the germline V gene (reference sequence). The CDR3 loop is CATSRDQGWNEAFF. As DNA, the CDR3 is TGTGCCACCAGCAGAGATCAGGGGTGGAATGAAGCTTTCTTT.

V is TRBV14 and J is TRBJ1-2; D is undetermined. This CDR3 region has 14 residues. V gave up 4 bases and J gave up 3 bases, with 12 bases separating them. Germline V gene sequence: CDR1 SGHDN, CDR2 FVKESK. The CDR3 region has the DNA TGTGCCAGCAGCCCCCAAGATGTCGACTATGGCTACACCTTC. Protein product: CASSPQDVDYGYTF. The entire variable domain, with the rest obtained from reference TRBV14 and TRBJ1-2, is as follows: EAGVTQFPSHSVIEKGQTVTLRCDPISGHDNLYWYRRVMGKEIKFLLHFVKESKQDESGMPNNRFLAERTGGTYSTLKVQPAELEDSGVYFCASSPQDVDYGYTFGSGTRLTVV.

This clonotype was seen repeatedly, ten times or more. The V call is TRBV25-1, the J call TRBJ2-2; D remains unclear. Trimming stripped 3 bases from V and 5 bases from J, with 13 bases between. Germline assignment: CDR1 MGHDK and CDR2 SYGVNS. The CDR3 length is 15 residues. CDR3 DNA sequence: TGTGCCAGCAGTGACATTGGCAGAAGTACCGGGGAGCTGTTTTTT. It codes for CASSDIGRSTGELFF.

The V call is TRBV11-2, the J call TRBJ2-7; no definite D call. The V gene lost 1 base and the J gene lost 2 bases, with 12 bases spanning the gap. Germline CDR1 reads SGHAT; CDR2 reads FQNNGV. There are 15 residues in the CDR3. CDR3 region: CASSLVASLTYEQYF. CDR3 nucleotide sequence: TGTGCCAGCAGCTTAGTGGCGAGCCTTACCTACGAGCAGTACTTC.

This clonotype turned up a few times. The rearrangement joins TRBV10-3 to TRBJ2-7; 10 bases fit TRBD1. CDR3 length: 12 amino acids. CDR1 ENHRY and CDR2 SYGVKD come from the germline V gene. Trimming at V came to 10 bases and at J to 5 bases, leaving 5 bases not matched to a gene. The CDR3 region has the DNA TGTGCCAGAACCGGGACAGGGGACGAGCAGTACTTC. This codes for CARTGTGDEQYF.

This clonotype was counted ten times or more. The rearrangement links TRBV7-2 to TRBJ2-5; TRBD1 might be the D (6 bases). The V and J ends lost 6 bases and 2 bases respectively, with 10 bases between them. This CDR3 has 13 amino acids. From germline, CDR1 is SGHTA and CDR2 FQGNSA. The CDR3 DNA sequence: TGTGCCAGCAGGTCGGACAGACAAGAGACCCAGTACTTC. Translation gives CASRSDRQETQYF.

The CDR3 loop reads CSACMPGGYSCEQYF. CDR3 nucleotide sequence: TGCAGTGCTTGTATGCCCGGTGGGTATTCGTGTGAGCAGTACTTC. The chain carries TRBV20-1 and TRBJ2-7; D gene ambiguous. With 5 bases removed from V and 7 bases from J, the gap between germline ends came to 24 bases. The CDR3 sequence is 15 residues long. Looked up from germline, CDR1 is DFQATT and CDR2 is SNEGSKA (reference sequence).

The chain couples TRBV10-3 to TRBJ1-4; 8 bases align to TRBD1. CDR1 and CDR2 (germline): ENHRY, SYGVKD. CDR3 size: 15 residues. Trimming removed 2 bases from V and 7 bases from J; junction bases left unmatched: 6. CDR3 coding DNA: TGTGCCATCAGTGAGCCTGGACAGGGAGGTGAAAAACTGTTTTTT. Amino acids: CAISEPGQGGEKLFF.

This clonotype was detected only a few times. The V and J genes are TRBV5-8 and TRBJ1-2; D possibly corresponds to TRBD1 (5 bases). CDR3 length equals 15 residues. With 4 bases removed from V and 6 bases from J, the gap between germline ends came to 19 bases. Germline V gives CDR1 SGHTS, CDR2 YDEGEE. The DNA for the CDR3 is TGTGCCAGCAGCCCTCGGGCCTACCCAGGGAATGGCTACACCTTC. It encodes CASSPRAYPGNGYTF. Using reference TRBV5-8 and TRBJ1-2 for the parts outside the CDR3, the full variable domain is EAGVTQSPTHLIKTRGQQATLRCSPISGHTSVYWYQQALGLGLQFLLWYDEGEERNRGNFPPRFSGRQFPNYSSELNVNALELEDSALYLCASSPRAYPGNGYTFGSGTRLTVV.

A few counts support this clonotype. The genes are TRBV7-2 and TRBJ2-2; tentative D call: TRBD1 (6 bases). Trimming took off 5 bases at V and 5 bases at J, with 18 bases between the two ends. The germline V gene encodes CDR1 SGHTA and CDR2 FQGNSA. The CDR3 sequence is 16 residues long. CDR3: CASSQELGQITGELFF. Here the CDR3 DNA reads TGTGCCAGCAGCCAAGAGCTGGGACAAATTACCGGGGAGCTGTTTTTT.

The sample holds a few counts of this clonotype. This CDR3 reads CASSRQVLGSNQPQHF. CDR3 bases: TGTGCCAGCAGCAGACAGGTGTTGGGTAGCAATCAGCCCCAGCATTTT. The chain couples TRBV2 to TRBJ1-5; TRBD1 is a possible D gene (6 bases). The CDR3 is 16 residues long. Germline V gives CDR1 SNHLY, CDR2 FYNNEI. The V gene lost 6 bases and the J gene lost 0 bases, with 15 bases spanning the gap.

Details on this clonotype: Compared with germline, one end of the junction differs, possibly owing to a read error. This chain connects TRBV19 to TRBJ1-1; possibly TRBD1 for D (5 bases). This CDR3 has 11 amino acids. Looked up from germline, CDR1 is LNHDA and CDR2 is SQIVND (reference sequence). In DNA form, the CDR3 reads TGTGCCAGTAGTATAAGAGGCAGGGCGGACTTT. Residues: CASSIRGRADF.

The gene calls are TRBV7-9 and TRBJ2-7, with TRBD2 identical over 10 bases. The CDR3 length is 18 residues. V was pared by 5 bases and J by 4 bases, with 17 bases of the junction left unmatched. CDR1 SEHNR and CDR2 FQNEAQ come from the germline V gene (reference sequence). CDR3 region: CASSAHTSGIPLMYEQYF. CDR3 coding DNA: TGTGCCAGCAGCGCCCATACTAGCGGGATTCCCCTTATGTACGAGCAGTACTTC.

The genes are TRBV6-6 and TRBJ1-5; D is undetermined. V shed 2 bases and J shed 3 bases, with 11 bases lying between them. The germline gives CDR1 MNHNY, CDR2 SVGAGI (reference sequence). The CDR3 spans 15 residues. This CDR3 reads CASSYVGRDNQPQHF. The CDR3 bases are TGTGCCAGCAGTTACGTAGGGAGGGACAATCAGCCCCAGCATTTT.

The chain uses TRBV7-9 and TRBJ1-2, with D maybe TRBD1 (5 bases). V was cut by 10 bases and J by 5 bases, with 14 bases left in between. CDR3 length equals 12 residues. Per the germline V gene, CDR1 is SEHNR and CDR2 is FQNEAQ (reference sequence). The CDR3 bases are TGTGCCATCACGGGAGGGGCATATGGCTACACCTTC. It translates to CAITGGAYGYTF.

This clonotype was counted a few times. The CDR3: CASSRSDGYSPLHF. The CDR3 coding sequence is TGTGCCAGCAGCCGATCCGACGGTTATTCACCCCTCCACTTT. The rearrangement uses TRBV6-5 and TRBJ1-6; no definite D call. Germline V gene data show CDR1 as MNHEY and CDR2 as SVGAGI. Trimming removed 6 bases from V and 8 bases from J, with 14 bases in between. The CDR3 is made up of 14 amino acids.

This sequence joins TRBV5-1 and TRBJ2-7; 8 nucleotides match TRBD2. The CDR3 has 15 amino acids. CDR1 is SGHRS and CDR2 is YFSETQ in the germline V gene. V dropped 1 base and J dropped 2; count of bases not matched to a gene: 5. For the CDR3, the DNA is TGCGCCAGCAGCTTGAACGGGAGGGCCCCCTACGAGCAGTACTTC. Protein: CASSLNGRAPYEQYF. Full variable domain (missing parts from reference TRBV5-1 and TRBJ2-7): KAGVTQTPRYLIKTRGQQVTLSCSPISGHRSVSWYQQTPGQGLQFLFEYFSETQRNKGNFPGRFSGRQFSNSRSEMNVSTLELGDSALYLCASSLNGRAPYEQYFGPGTRLTVT.